Listed here are 29 T cell receptor beta chains from one sample, sequenced in a study of T cell repertoires in cytomegalovirus infection. No antigens are known for them. From the reads, TCRdb called clonotypes with MiXCR, one entry per CDR3 protein. Among around 340,000 distinct CDR3 sequences listed, almost 30% were seen once. Sequencing used cultured PBMCs, obtained from culture after CMV antigen stimulation. Every receptor here comes from a human donor in good health (CMV status not recorded). Some clones in this sample may be carry-over from other donors' samples.

V usage is TRBV20-1 and J usage is TRBJ1-5, with 8 bases that match TRBD1. The CDR3 totals 16 residues. The J segment lost 2 bases and the V segment lost 1 base, leaving 7 bases of the junction unmatched. Germline lookup yields CDR1 DFQATT and CDR2 SNEGSKA (reference sequence). The CDR3 sequence is CSARVTGGIGNQPQHF. CDR3 nucleotides: TGCAGTGCTAGAGTCACAGGGGGTATCGGCAATCAGCCCCAGCATTTT.

This clonotype was counted only a few times. The gene calls are TRBV7-9 and TRBJ1-1; D unresolved. V was clipped by 2 bases and J by 8 bases, with 9 bases between them. This CDR3 spans 12 amino acids. CDR1 SEHNR and CDR2 FQNEAQ come from the germline V gene (reference sequence). CDR3 DNA: TGTGCCAGCAGCTTAATGGCATTAGAAGCTTTCTTT. Protein: CASSLMALEAFF. Full variable domain (rest looked up from reference TRBV7-9 and TRBJ1-1): DTGVSQNPRHKITKRGQNVTFRCDPISEHNRLYWYRQTLGQGPEFLTYFQNEAQLEKSRLLSDRFSAERPKGSFSTLEIQRTEQGDSAMYLCASSLMALEAFFGQGTRLTVV.

This clonotype was detected only a few times. This chain connects TRBV20-1 to TRBJ2-3; D gene unclear. The CDR3 totals 13 residues. V lost 5 bases and J lost 0, with 9 bases in between. Germline V CDR1 and CDR2: DFQATT, SNEGSKA (reference sequence). CDR3 amino acids: CSAFYESTDTQYF. The CDR3 DNA sequence: TGCAGTGCTTTCTACGAAAGCACAGATACGCAGTATTTT.

The genes are TRBV27 and TRBJ1-2; the match to TRBD1 covers 9 bases. This CDR3 has 17 residues. In germline, CDR1 is MNHEY, CDR2 SMNVEV (reference sequence). J gave up 8 bases and V 0 bases, and 13 bases lay outside the gene matches. CDR3 sequence: CASSLSGTGSQRGGYTF. In DNA, the CDR3 is TGTGCCAGCAGTTTATCCGGGACAGGGAGTCAAAGAGGAGGCTACACCTTC.

V and J are TRBV19 and TRBJ1-5, with 9 bases that match TRBD1. V shed 8 bases and J 5 bases; nucleotides not matched to a gene: 7. Germline V CDR1 and CDR2: LNHDA, SQIVND (reference sequence). This CDR3 comprises 14 residues. The CDR3 reads CASGPGQGYQPQHF. The CDR3 coding sequence is TGTGCCAGTGGGCCGGGACAGGGTTATCAGCCCCAGCATTTT. Drawing the rest from reference TRBV19 and TRBJ1-5, the complete variable domain is DGGITQSPKYLFRKEGQNVTLSCEQNLNHDAMYWYRQDPGQGLRLIYYSQIVNDFQKGDIAEGYSVSREKKESFPLTVTSAQKNPTAFYLCASGPGQGYQPQHFGDGTRLSIL.

Comment on this clonotype: A read error may account for a junction end that differs from germline. The chain recombines TRBV5-5 with TRBJ1-6; D possibly corresponds to TRBD1 (5 bases). The V gene's germline CDR1 is SGHKS and CDR2 YYEKEE (reference sequence). The CDR3 length is 14 residues. The DNA of the CDR3 is TGTGCTAGCAGCTTCTCCGGGGGGAATTCACCCCTCCACTTT. It translates to CASSFSGGNSPLHF.

This sequence joins TRBV7-9 and TRBJ1-5; TRBD1 is a possible D gene (6 bases). The CDR3 is 14 residues long. V lost 5 bases to trimming and J lost 4 bases, with 12 bases between them. Germline-derived CDR1 and CDR2 are SEHNR and FQNEAQ (reference sequence). The DNA of the CDR3 is TGTGCCAGCAGCCCCTACAGGGAAAATCAGCCCCAGCATTTT. Translated, it gives CASSPYRENQPQHF.

This clonotype was counted at least ten times. The chain carries TRBV12-3 or TRBV12-4 and TRBJ2-1, with 11 bases identical to TRBD2. V lost 1 base and J lost 10; bases outside the gene matches: 6. The CDR3 runs 15 residues. The DNA for the CDR3 is TGTGCCAGCAGTTTAGTAGCGGGGGGGGGATTGGAGCAGTTCTTC. It translates to CASSLVAGGGLEQFF.

The J gene is TRBJ2-7, the V gene TRBV2; a possible D gene is TRBD2 (5 bases). V was clipped by 5 bases and J by 2 bases, with 16 bases between them. Germline CDR1 and CDR2: SNHLY and FYNNEI. The CDR3 sequence is 15 residues long. The CDR3 DNA follows: TGTGCCAGCAGTCTTTTACTAGTCCTTACCTACGAGCAGTACTTC. Encoded protein: CASSLLLVLTYEQYF.

This clonotype was seen more than once but under ten times. V gene TRBV27 combines with J gene TRBJ2-2; no reliable D call. Trimming shortened V by 2 bases and J by 4 bases, and 11 bases separated the two germline ends. CDR1 and CDR2 from the germline V gene are MNHEY and SMNVEV (reference sequence). The length of the CDR3 is 15 residues. The CDR3 spells CASSLRAAFTGELFF. The DNA of the CDR3 is TGTGCCAGCAGTTTAAGGGCTGCCTTCACCGGGGAGCTGTTTTTT.

This clonotype was observed many times. The chain employs TRBV7-3 and TRBJ2-1; 9 bases are shared with TRBD2. The CDR3 has 16 residues. The germline V gene has CDR1 SGHTA and CDR2 FQGTGA. The ends lost 2 bases at V and 9 bases at J; junction bases unmatched: 11. The CDR3 nucleotides are TGTGCCAGCAGCTTAGGTCCCAGCGGGGGGCACACTGAGCAGTTCTTC. This gives the protein CASSLGPSGGHTEQFF.

The chain employs TRBV7-9 and TRBJ1-1; D is perhaps TRBD1 (5 bases). Germline V gives CDR1 SEHNR, CDR2 FQNEAQ (reference sequence). The CDR3 extends over 12 amino acids. V dropped 8 bases and J dropped 6 bases, with 13 bases sitting between them. Written as DNA, the CDR3 is TGTGCCAGCCGCGCCGGGGGTGCTGAAGCTTTCTTT. Protein sequence: CASRAGGAEAFF. The full variable domain, with the rest looked up from reference TRBV7-9 and TRBJ1-1, is DTGVSQNPRHKITKRGQNVTFRCDPISEHNRLYWYRQTLGQGPEFLTYFQNEAQLEKSRLLSDRFSAERPKGSFSTLEIQRTEQGDSAMYLCASRAGGAEAFFGQGTRLTVV.

The chain uses TRBV20-1 and TRBJ2-3, with 15 bases matching TRBD2. CDR1 is DFQATT, CDR2 SNEGSKA, per germline (reference sequence). The junction had 5 bases not matched to a gene; V was cut back by 2 bases and J by 11 bases. The CDR3 length is 14 residues. CDR3: CSARPGTSGGRQYF. The CDR3 nucleotides are TGCAGTGCTAGACCTGGGACTAGCGGGGGGAGGCAGTATTTT.

This clonotype was seen a few times. V is TRBV7-2 and J is TRBJ2-5; D might be TRBD1 (5 bases). V was pared by 5 bases and J by 2 bases, with 6 bases between. Per germline, CDR1 SGHTA and CDR2 FQGNSA. The CDR3 covers 12 residues. The CDR3, as DNA: TGTGCCAGCAGCCGACAGCAAGAGACCCAGTACTTC. It yields the protein CASSRQQETQYF.

This clonotype was found a few times. The chain couples TRBV7-2 to TRBJ2-1; 7 positions match TRBD1. The CDR3 consists of 15 residues. Germline CDR1 is SGHTA and CDR2 is FQGNSA. V lost 4 bases to trimming and J lost 10 bases; unmatched junction nucleotides: 13. In DNA, the CDR3 is TGTGCCAGCAGCTCAAGAAGGGACAGTGGGCTCGAGCAGTTCTTC. Protein sequence: CASSSRRDSGLEQFF.

There are a few counts of this clonotype. The rearrangement links TRBV19 to TRBJ2-1; TRBD1 aligns across 8 bases. V lost 1 base and J lost 3; bases outside the gene matches: 2. Looked up from germline, CDR1 is LNHDA and CDR2 is SQIVND (reference sequence). This CDR3 has 15 residues. CDR3 bases: TGTGCCAGTAGTATAGGGACAGGGTACTACAATGAGCAGTTCTTC. Encoded protein: CASSIGTGYYNEQFF.

This clonotype was counted many times. The chain recombines TRBV7-2 with TRBJ2-3; no clear D gene. Germline CDR1 and CDR2: SGHTA and FQGNSA. The CDR3 consists of 14 residues. Trimming pared 1 base from V and 4 bases from J, leaving 9 bases between. The CDR3 DNA is TGTGCCAGCAGCTTAGGAGTTAGCCCAGATACGCAGTATTTT. Protein sequence: CASSLGVSPDTQYF.

The rearrangement uses TRBV12-3 or TRBV12-4 and TRBJ2-2, with 8 bases matching TRBD1. After removal of 4 bases from V and 3 bases from J, the junction contained 4 bases not matched to a gene. The CDR3 runs 15 residues. The CDR3 DNA reads as TGTGCCAGCAGTTGGACAGGGCGGTACACCGGGGAGCTGTTTTTT. Encoded protein: CASSWTGRYTGELFF.

In this sample, this clonotype turned up a few times. The gene calls are TRBV11-3 and TRBJ2-1; TRBD2 is a possible D gene (6 bases). Trimming cost V 2 bases and J 0 bases, with 11 bases left between them. Germline CDR1 is SGHNT and CDR2 is YENEEA. The CDR3 covers 16 residues. CDR3 DNA: TGTGCCAGCAGCTTACGCGGGCGGGACTCCTACAATGAGCAGTTCTTC. It encodes CASSLRGRDSYNEQFF.

Worth noting for this clonotype: This clone may be a read error of a much larger clone one base away. Here the CDR3 reads CASTAVGTWVEKLFF. CDR3 bases: TGTGCCAGCACCGCCGTCGGGACATGGGTCGAAAAACTGTTTTTT. V usage is TRBV12-3 or TRBV12-4 and J usage is TRBJ1-4, with a possible D match to TRBD1 (6 bases). CDR3 length equals 15 residues. V lost 7 bases and J lost 8, with 20 bases in between.

This rearrangement joins TRBV20-1 to TRBJ2-7; 12 bases agree with TRBD2. The trim removed 0 bases at V and 6 bases at J, leaving 6 bases unmatched. CDR1 DFQATT and CDR2 SNEGSKA come from the germline V gene (reference sequence). The CDR3 spans 15 residues. The CDR3 DNA follows: TGCAGTGCTAGAGATCGGACTAGCGGGATGGGCGAGCAGTACTTC. Its protein product is CSARDRTSGMGEQYF.

The genes are TRBV6-1 and TRBJ2-5, with 12 bases fitting TRBD1. CDR3 length equals 16 residues. Germline V gene data show CDR1 as MNHNS and CDR2 as SASEGT. Trimming at V came to 7 bases and at J to 2 bases, leaving 8 bases not matched to a gene. The CDR3 sequence is CASNTPGQGAQETQYF. In DNA, the CDR3 is TGTGCCAGCAATACTCCGGGACAGGGGGCTCAAGAGACCCAGTACTTC.

This clonotype showed up just a few times. This chain connects TRBV19 to TRBJ1-1, with D tentatively TRBD1 (6 bases). Per germline, CDR1 LNHDA and CDR2 SQIVND (reference sequence). V lost 1 base and J lost 6, with 12 bases in between. This CDR3 is built from 14 residues. The CDR3 sequence: CASSIGGAGAEAFF. The DNA of the CDR3 is TGTGCCAGTAGTATAGGGGGGGCAGGGGCTGAAGCTTTCTTT.

CDR3 coding DNA: TGTGCCAGCATCTTTGCCCTCAGGACAGGGGGCGCAACTGAAGCTTTCTTT. Residues: CASIFALRTGGATEAFF. The J gene is TRBJ1-1, the V gene TRBV28, with 11 bases identical to TRBD1. The CDR3 has 17 amino acids. Germline V gives CDR1 MDHEN, CDR2 SYDVKM. Trimming removed 7 bases from V and 5 bases from J; junction bases left unmatched: 15.

This clonotype was picked up a small number of times. The gene calls are TRBV20-1 and TRBJ2-3, with 12 bases lining up with TRBD2. The CDR3 has 18 residues. Germline V gene data show CDR1 as DFQATT and CDR2 as SNEGSKA (reference sequence). Trimming cost V 1 base and J 2 bases; bases outside gene matches: 10. The CDR3, as DNA: TGCAGTGCTAGAGGGACTAGCGGGATACCCGGGTACACAGATACGCAGTATTTT. Protein sequence: CSARGTSGIPGYTDTQYF.

This chain links TRBV10-3 with TRBJ2-3; D uncertain. This CDR3 comprises 12 residues. V was shortened by 5 bases and J by 6 bases, with 9 bases between the two germline ends. Germline loops: CDR1 ENHRY, CDR2 SYGVKD. This CDR3 is CAISTVPDTQYF. The DNA for the CDR3 is TGTGCCATCAGTACGGTTCCCGATACGCAGTATTTT.

The chain employs TRBV7-6 and TRBJ2-1; 10 bases fit TRBD2. Germline V gives CDR1 SGHVS, CDR2 FNYEAQ. V lost 5 bases and J lost 2; bases outside the gene matches: 12. The CDR3 loop spans 18 amino acids. CDR3 nucleotide sequence: TGTGCCAGCAGCCGTACCTCCCTAGCGGGGGACACCTACAATGAGCAGTTCTTC. Translation gives CASSRTSLAGDTYNEQFF.

This clonotype has more than one count but fewer than ten. CDR3 in DNA: TGTGCCAGCAGTTTAGTTCTAGCGGGTTCCAATGAGCAGTTCTTC. This gives the protein CASSLVLAGSNEQFF. The chain employs TRBV12-3 or TRBV12-4 and TRBJ2-1; TRBD2 aligns across 8 bases. This CDR3 region has 15 residues. With 1 base clipped from V and 6 bases from J, the junction kept 5 bases outside the gene matches.

The table lists this clonotype with many counts. This chain uses TRBV5-1 with TRBJ2-1, with 9 bases aligning to TRBD1. Trimming cost V 4 bases and J 8 bases; bases outside gene matches: 10. Per the germline V gene, CDR1 is SGHRS and CDR2 is YFSETQ. This CDR3 comprises 15 residues. The CDR3 sequence is CASSISGTGWDEQFF. The CDR3 DNA follows: TGCGCCAGCAGCATCAGTGGGACAGGGTGGGATGAGCAGTTCTTC.